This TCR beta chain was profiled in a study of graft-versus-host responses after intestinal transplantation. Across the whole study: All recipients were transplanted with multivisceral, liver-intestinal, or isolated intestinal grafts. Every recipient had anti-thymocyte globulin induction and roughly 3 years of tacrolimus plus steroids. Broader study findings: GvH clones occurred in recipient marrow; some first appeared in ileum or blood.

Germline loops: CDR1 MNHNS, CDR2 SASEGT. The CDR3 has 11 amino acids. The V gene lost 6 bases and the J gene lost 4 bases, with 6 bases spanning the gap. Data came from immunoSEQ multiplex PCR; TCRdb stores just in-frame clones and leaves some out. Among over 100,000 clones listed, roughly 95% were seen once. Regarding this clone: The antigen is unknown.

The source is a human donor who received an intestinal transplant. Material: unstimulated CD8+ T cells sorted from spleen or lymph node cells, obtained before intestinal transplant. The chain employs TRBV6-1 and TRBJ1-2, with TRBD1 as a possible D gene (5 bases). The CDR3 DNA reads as TGTGCCAGCAGGGACATCTATGGCTACACCTTC. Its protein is CASRDIYGYTF.